This T cell receptor (beta chain) was captured by sequencing in a study of cytomegalovirus exposure and HLA in healthy donors (dated 2017 in TCRdb). About the full investigation: According to an earlier analysis of several hundred of the donors, some 180 million T cells yielded roughly 100 million unique TCR beta sequences and approximately 280 Gb of sequence data. An early release covering approximately 600 HLA-typed donors comprised 250 to 350 gigabases of sequencing data and around 86 million unique TCR sequences. Of the approximately 370 genotyped donors, 65% to 90% were placed in the genetic ancestry cluster associated with self-reported Caucasian donors. The study aimed to test whether signatures of past pathogen exposure could be identified by cataloging public T cell receptors. The T cell repertoires of 550 to 850 subjects were profiled by immunosequencing and related to cytomegalovirus serostatus. A separate validation cohort of some 130 different subjects was used in addition to the roughly 700-subject first cohort. High-throughput TCR immunosequencing, statistical association of individual TCRs with disease status, and machine learning were combined to predict cytomegalovirus infection status. A later analysis re-analyzed previously published TCR beta repertoires from 666 donors and added high-resolution HLA genotyping to study TCR occurrence patterns. The later analysis used no new phenotypic data to find candidate immune exposures, relying instead on TCR beta sequences and their occurrence across donors. To decide whether each TCR beta V gene segment behaved as functional or pseudogenic, an earlier analysis of over 500 of the donors relied on high-throughput TCR beta sequencing. Donor age, sex, ethnicity and CMV serostatus were compiled alongside the repertoire data. In a later genetic analysis, genome-wide SNP genotypes for about 65% of the roughly 700 donors were used, and that subset was treated as a discovery cohort. All discovery cohort repertoires had been generated on a single sequencing platform. Both class I and class II loci were covered by HLA typing, at four-digit resolution. The number of typed donors differed by locus: 629-630 for A, B, C, DRB1 and DQB1; 500 to 550 for DQA1; 606 for DPA1; and roughly 490 for DPB1. Several DR-DQ haplotypes were treated as single units for association and clustering because of strong linkage in the cohort. Among some 400 genotyped donors of the cohort, an average of roughly 240,000 unique TCR beta nucleotide sequences were sequenced per donor, around a sixth of them non-productive. The study at large found these results: Roughly uniform sequencing depth across donors was assumed in presence/absence analyses, although this assumption may not hold. At a false discovery rate of 0.05, a later analysis linked 15,000 to 20,000 TCR beta sequences to specific HLA alleles. A cluster of highly shared sequence variants was judged likely to represent a technical artifact of the sequencing pipeline. Some IMGT-functional V segments, including TRBV6-2 and TRBV6-3, could not be distinguished by the 87-base-pair reads and were therefore excluded. Compared with equally common non-associated chains, HLA-associated TCR beta chains in a later analysis were more clonally expanded and had lower generation probabilities. A later analysis reported that several top co-occurrence clusters appeared linked to parvovirus B19, influenza, CMV and Epstein-Barr virus. Across donors, most TCR sequences were observed very rarely, whereas some public TCRs were present in many individuals. Because counts were too low, roughly 17 rarely observed V segments, including chromosome 9 orphons, were left out of the earlier analysis of roughly 600 of the donors. Correlated functional status among segregating V segments might reflect linkage disequilibrium, but an unknown experimental factor could not be ruled out. Three of the identified cytomegalovirus-associated TCR beta chains were confirmed in vitro to be specific for cytomegalovirus antigens. When HLA alleles, especially DR and DQ, strongly co-occurred, TCR associations were difficult to assign to individual alleles. In a later analysis, TCR association rates were found to vary across HLA loci, with the most associated TCRs seen for DRB1 alleles and the fewest for HLA-C alleles. In the study, around 150 TCR beta chains were listed as associated with cytomegalovirus. Cytomegalovirus status was reported to be diagnosed by the classifier with high specificity and sensitivity in both the original and validation cohorts. According to a later genetic analysis, donors in an Asian-associated ancestry cluster had fewer N-insertions in productive TCRs than the approximately 700-donor mean. This cohort had only TCR beta chains sequenced, and the lack of alpha or paired-chain data limited which features could be detected. It was suggested by the authors that the approach could potentially be generalized to other disease states and immunological phenotypes. Because HLA typing was unavailable for some donors at each locus, only the typed subset was used in association tests. V-gene and J-gene trimming of TCR beta chains was associated with a missense DCLRE1C variant in a later genetic analysis, and the association was replicated in an independent cohort. Most CMV-associated TCR beta chains appeared to be HLA-restricted in a later analysis, and the HLA associations seemed to be driven largely by CMV exposure. A further reported finding was that TCR beta sequences accurately predicted the HLA-A and HLA-B alleles for most subjects in the first cohort. CMV serostatus was the only immune exposure information available for the cohort. An earlier analysis of 450 to 750 of the donors showed that most TCR beta V segments appeared in productive rearrangements either about 90% or about 30% of the time, which broadly matched IMGT annotations.

From cysteine to phenylalanine, the CDR3 is 15 amino acids long. The read is trimmed to its CDR3 DNA, 45 bases read in frame from base 1. Via the germline V gene (reference sequence), CDR1 is LNHDA and CDR2 SQIVND. Trimming at the junction amounts to 3 bases on V and 9 bases on J, and the germline ends lie 18 bases apart. Note on this clone: Which antigen it targets is not known. Qualities for individual bases were not recorded, and no much larger clone is one base off.

Library prep was done by the immunoSEQ multiplex PCR assay. A mixture of 60 forward primers for TCR Vbeta segments and 13 reverse primers for TCR Jbeta segments was used in the multiplex PCR. The CDR3 region of rearranged TCR beta genes was amplified from genomic DNA with a multiplex PCR assay. On the Illumina HiSeq System, the amplified TCR beta libraries were sequenced as 87-base-pair reads. Under the source paper's analysis protocol: A later analysis tallied 75 million to 85 million unique TCR beta chains across the approximately 670 repertoires, and approximately 12 million of those chains were shared by two or more donors. To remove PCR and sequencing errors, raw reads were error-corrected and collapsed into unique sequences using a nearest-neighbor algorithm that merged closely related sequences. V, D and J gene segments were assigned by aligning CDR3 sequences to IMGT reference sequences. Each retained sequence needed at least a six-nucleotide match to both a V gene segment and a J gene segment. Rearrangements were called productive when the CDR3 lacked stop codons and stayed in frame with V and J; all others were non-productive. Following IMGT convention, CDR3 was defined as the stretch from the second conserved V-encoded cysteine up to the conserved J-encoded phenylalanine. The earlier analysis of about 620 of the donors excluded sequences that lacked an unambiguous match to a single V gene segment. In an earlier analysis of a few hundred of the donors, V segments were called functional above 56.7% productive rearrangements and were called segregating when the between-donor standard deviation exceeded 5%. To diagnose cytomegalovirus status from the catalog of TCR beta chain sequences, a statistical classification framework was built. In a later analysis, V and J genes were assigned by comparing TCR nucleotide sequences against IMGT/GENE-DB human TR gene sequences. In a later analysis, CDR3 sequences and most-parsimonious VDJ recombination scenarios were assigned using the TCRdist pipeline. In a later analysis, each TCR beta chain was defined by its CDR3 amino acid sequence together with its V-gene family, and reads lacking a unique V-gene family were excluded. A later analysis removed 550 to 700 highly shared, low-generation-probability nucleotide sequences to deal with suspected cross-contamination and a sequencing artifact. In a later analysis, a clonal expansion index for each public chain was calculated from normalized within-repertoire ranks of inferred template counts. Generation probabilities in a later analysis came from a VDJ recombination model fitted to out-of-frame rearrangements, and those results were checked against IGoR. In a later analysis, TCR-TCR, TCR-HLA and TCR-CMV co-occurrence was scored with hypergeometric tests, and a repertoire-size bias correction was applied to TCR pairs. False discovery rates were estimated in a later analysis by permuting HLA or CMV assignments 20 times. In a later analysis, co-occurring TCRs were grouped using DBSCAN, and TCRdist sequence similarity was added for clustering within HLA-allele-positive subsets. Repertoires with fewer than 30,000 or more than 120,000 public chains were left out of co-occurrence clustering, as were roughly five repertoires with anomalous nucleotide sharing. In TCRdb, the immuneACCESS table is reduced to in-frame sequences with V and J assigned. These tables do not hold every clone; where another copy was compared, an unresolved V gene accounts for under half, and the others remain unexplained. The V and J calls and clone size come from that table; D and trimming were worked out from the DNA. The sample data list 85,000 to 120,000 clones, and more than 65% of these were observed just once. Roughly 6% of the sample comes from the top ten.

In total, about 650 healthy bone marrow donors made up the cohort. All cohort members were sampled while nominally healthy, although unrecorded immune exposures were likely present. The donor tested CMV seropositive and was one of the 289 seropositive cohort members. A peripheral blood sample was provided by each donor, and peripheral blood mononuclear cells were used for TCR beta sequencing. Genomic DNA was extracted from the blood cell samples with the Qiagen DNeasy Blood Extraction Kit. Recombination linked TRBV19 to TRBJ2-1; the D gene is possibly TRBD2, with 5 bases matching. The sequence was collected from a woman in her fifties or sixties in good health and CMV-seropositive. The specimen was PBMCs. CDR3 loop: CASSMGMGEALEQFF. The nucleotide sequence reads as follows: TGTGCCAGTAGTATGGGGATGGGAGAGGCGCTTGAGCAGTTCTTC. The reference TRBV19 and TRBJ2-1 proteins fill in what lies around the CDR3, so the full variable domain reads DGGITQSPKYLFRKEGQNVTLSCEQNLNHDAMYWYRQDPGQGLRLIYYSQIVNDFQKGDIAEGYSVSREKKESFPLTVTSAQKNPTAFYLCASSMGMGEALEQFFGPGTRLTVL.